These T cell receptor beta chains were read from a single sample in a study of response to subunit inactivated influenza vaccine. Via MiXCR, TCRdb re-called the RT-PCR reads, giving one row per CDR3 protein. This table holds approximately 530,000 distinct CDR3 sequences, around 8% found once. This specimen was PBMCs from blood, taken about 24 months after vaccination. The receptor source for this set is a man between 50 and 69 years old who received an inactivated influenza vaccine. CDR3s include the opening cysteine and the closing phenylalanine or tryptophan. The D gene is left open where the match is weak. Clone size, where shown, is once, few, many, or a class for clones that have expanded.

d_gene: TRBD1; abundance: many; j_gene: TRBJ1-5; v_gene: TRBV12-3/TRBV12-4; CDR3nt: TGTGCCAGCCGAACTTCGGGACAGTTCAATCAGCCCCAGCATTTT; CDR3aa: CASRTSGQFNQPQHF
d_gene: .; abundance: few; j_gene: TRBJ2-1; v_gene: TRBV4-3; CDR3nt: TGCGCCAGCAGCCAAGGTATTCTAGGGGCCCTGGAGAATGAGCAGTTCTTC; CDR3aa: CASSQGILGALENEQFF
d_gene: .; abundance: .; j_gene: TRBJ1-4; v_gene: TRBV20-1; CDR3nt: TGCAGTGCTAGGGCTCTGGGCCCAACTAATGAAAAACTGTTTTTT; CDR3aa: CSARALGPTNEKLFF
d_gene: TRBD1; abundance: .; j_gene: TRBJ1-2; v_gene: TRBV20-1; CDR3nt: TGCAGTGCTAGCCCGCCAACAGGGGGCAAGCGCTATGGCTACACCTTC; CDR3aa: CSASPPTGGKRYGYTF
d_gene: .; abundance: .; j_gene: TRBJ2-3; v_gene: TRBV6-5; CDR3nt: TGTGCCAGCAGTTATGTCAGGGCCACAGATACGCAGTATTTT; CDR3aa: CASSYVRATDTQYF
d_gene: TRBD1; abundance: many; j_gene: TRBJ2-7; v_gene: TRBV12-3/TRBV12-4; CDR3nt: TGTGCCAGCAGTGCGACCGGGACAGTCAGCGAGCAGTACTTC; CDR3aa: CASSATGTVSEQYF
d_gene: TRBD1; abundance: few; j_gene: TRBJ2-7; v_gene: TRBV5-1; CDR3nt: TGCGCCAGCAGCCCCCGAGGGGGCGAGTACGAGCAGTACTTC; CDR3aa: CASSPRGGEYEQYF
d_gene: .; abundance: .; j_gene: TRBJ2-4; v_gene: TRBV12-3/TRBV12-4; CDR3nt: TGTGCCAGCAGCCCAGGGAGGTACATTCAGTACTTC; CDR3aa: CASSPGRYIQYF
d_gene: .; abundance: many; j_gene: TRBJ2-7; v_gene: TRBV12-3/TRBV12-4; CDR3nt: TGTGCCAGCAGTCCAGACAGGACCTACGAGCAGTACTTC; CDR3aa: CASSPDRTYEQYF
d_gene: TRBD1; abundance: .; j_gene: TRBJ2-3; v_gene: TRBV7-8; CDR3nt: TGTGCCAGCAGCTATGACAGGGCCTCCACAGATACGCAGTATTTT; CDR3aa: CASSYDRASTDTQYF
d_gene: .; abundance: many; j_gene: TRBJ1-1; v_gene: TRBV20-1; CDR3nt: TGCAGTGCTTACAGGGCCGGCACTGAAGCTTTCTTT; CDR3aa: CSAYRAGTEAFF
d_gene: TRBD1; abundance: few; j_gene: TRBJ2-1; v_gene: TRBV10-3; CDR3nt: TGTGCCATCAAATCGACAGGGGGCGCCTCCTACAATGAGCAGTTCTTC; CDR3aa: CAIKSTGGASYNEQFF
d_gene: .; abundance: few; j_gene: TRBJ2-3; v_gene: TRBV7-3; CDR3nt: TGTGCCAGCGCTAGTACGACAGATACGCAGTATTTT; CDR3aa: CASASTTDTQYF
d_gene: TRBD1; abundance: few; j_gene: TRBJ1-3; v_gene: TRBV24-1; CDR3nt: TGTGCCACCAGAAAACAGGGGTCCGGAAACACCATATATTTT; CDR3aa: CATRKQGSGNTIYF
d_gene: .; abundance: .; j_gene: TRBJ1-2; v_gene: TRBV15; CDR3nt: TGTGCCACCAGCAGAGATGGTGCGGGGGGTGACTATGGCTACACCTTC; CDR3aa: CATSRDGAGGDYGYTF
d_gene: TRBD1; abundance: few; j_gene: TRBJ1-3; v_gene: TRBV12-3/TRBV12-4; CDR3nt: TGTGCCAGCAGTTTTGACAGGGGGCCTGGAAACACCATATATTTT; CDR3aa: CASSFDRGPGNTIYF
d_gene: .; abundance: few; j_gene: TRBJ2-5; v_gene: TRBV20-1; CDR3nt: TGCAGTGCTAGAGTAACGGGGGCCTTCCGAGAGACCCAGTACTTC; CDR3aa: CSARVTGAFRETQYF
d_gene: .; abundance: .; j_gene: TRBJ2-7; v_gene: TRBV7-8; CDR3nt: TGTGCCAGCAGCCTTGCGGCAGGGGAACATTACGAGCAGTACTTC; CDR3aa: CASSLAAGEHYEQYF
d_gene: TRBD1; abundance: .; j_gene: TRBJ2-7; v_gene: TRBV20-1; CDR3nt: TGCAGTGCTAGACCTAACCCGGGACAGGGGGCCGACGAGCAGTACTTC; CDR3aa: CSARPNPGQGADEQYF
d_gene: .; abundance: few; j_gene: TRBJ2-2; v_gene: TRBV5-1; CDR3nt: TGCGCCAGCAGCTGGCGACAGGAGAACACCGGGGAGCTGTTTTTT; CDR3aa: CASSWRQENTGELFF
d_gene: TRBD2; abundance: .; j_gene: TRBJ2-7; v_gene: TRBV20-1; CDR3nt: TGCTGTGCCCAGGCTCCCGGGCCGACTAGCGGGGGTTCCTACGAGCAGTACTTC; CDR3aa: CCAQAPGPTSGGSYEQYF
d_gene: .; abundance: few; j_gene: TRBJ2-1; v_gene: TRBV11-2; CDR3nt: TGTGCCAGCAGCTTAATCCTGGTGAATGAGCAGTTCTTC; CDR3aa: CASSLILVNEQFF
d_gene: .; abundance: .; j_gene: TRBJ2-1; v_gene: TRBV5-4; CDR3nt: TGTGCCAGCAGCTGGGGGGTAGGGTACAATGAGCAGTTCTTC; CDR3aa: CASSWGVGYNEQFF
d_gene: TRBD1; abundance: few; j_gene: TRBJ1-2; v_gene: TRBV20-1; CDR3nt: TGCAGTGCTAGAGCGAGCTTCGGGACAGGGGGCTATGGCTACACCTTC; CDR3aa: CSARASFGTGGYGYTF
d_gene: TRBD2; abundance: .; j_gene: TRBJ2-2; v_gene: TRBV30; CDR3nt: TGTGCCTGGAGTGTAGGCGGGGGCGGGGAGCTGTTTTTT; CDR3aa: CAWSVGGGGELFF
d_gene: TRBD2; abundance: few; j_gene: TRBJ2-1; v_gene: TRBV7-9; CDR3nt: TGTGCCAGCAGCAAACTAGCGGGAGGTGGCAATGAGCAGTTCTTC; CDR3aa: CASSKLAGGGNEQFF
d_gene: TRBD2; abundance: .; j_gene: TRBJ2-1; v_gene: TRBV4-2; CDR3nt: TGTGCCAGCAGCCAAGAGGGGGCCAGCGGGGGTAACAATGAGCAGTTCTTC; CDR3aa: CASSQEGASGGNNEQFF
d_gene: .; abundance: few; j_gene: TRBJ1-5; v_gene: TRBV30; CDR3nt: TGTGCCTGGAGCGCGGGCAATCAGCCCCAGCATTTT; CDR3aa: CAWSAGNQPQHF
d_gene: TRBD1; abundance: .; j_gene: TRBJ2-7; v_gene: TRBV11-2; CDR3nt: TGTGCCAGCAGCTTAGTTCCGGGGACAGTAAACTACGAAAGACAGGAGCAGTACTTC; CDR3aa: CASSLVPGTVNYERQEQYF
d_gene: .; abundance: few; j_gene: TRBJ1-4; v_gene: TRBV30; CDR3nt: TGTGCCTGGAGTTACAGGGTAAAGGAAAAACTGTTTTTT; CDR3aa: CAWSYRVKEKLFF
d_gene: .; abundance: many; j_gene: TRBJ1-4; v_gene: TRBV5-1; CDR3nt: TGCGCCAGCAGTCGTGACCAAGCAGGGGCCCCAACTAATGAAAAACTGTTTTTT; CDR3aa: CASSRDQAGAPTNEKLFF